The 17 T cell receptor beta chains given below trace back to one sample, sequenced in a study of blood T cell repertoires in COVID-19. TCRdb's table, derived via immunoSEQ multiplex PCR, lists solely in-frame clones and lacks some. The sample consists of just over 250,000 clones, about 86% of them appearing once. The sample was PBMCs or T cells enriched from blood (not recorded which). The receptors come from a man aged 25 to 40 with acute COVID-19.

This clone was recorded once. The rearrangement uses TRBV7-8 and TRBJ1-3; D is possibly TRBD1 (5 bases). The CDR3 spans 12 residues. V lost 5 bases and J 14 bases, leaving 16 bases between the germline ends. The germline V gene encodes CDR1 SGHVS and CDR2 FQNEAQ. The DNA for the CDR3 is TGTGCCAGCAGCGATAGCAGTGACAGTCTATATTTT. Amino acid sequence: CASSDSSDSLYF.

This chain joins TRBV27 and TRBJ2-3, with TRBD2 matching 7 bases. With V trimmed by 6 bases and J by 2 bases, 8 bases remained unmatched. Germline V CDR1 and CDR2: MNHEY, SMNVEV (reference sequence). CDR3 size: 15 residues. The CDR3 protein is CASRGGTGDTDTQYF. CDR3 DNA sequence: TGTGCCAGCAGGGGAGGGACGGGAGACACAGATACGCAGTATTTT.

This clone was seen a single time. V and J are TRBV6-5 and TRBJ2-2, with a possible D match to TRBD2 (5 bases). The germline V gene encodes CDR1 MNHEY and CDR2 SVGAGI. This CDR3 is built from 14 residues. V was shortened by 7 bases and J by 2 bases, with 11 bases between the two germline ends. The DNA for the CDR3 is TGTGCCAGCACCCTGACGGGAAACACCGGGGAGCTGTTTTTT. It translates to CASTLTGNTGELFF.

Here the CDR3 reads CASSYSSGSGEQYV. The CDR3 region has the DNA TGTGCCAGCAGTTACTCTTCAGGGTCAGGCGAGCAGTACGTC. The rearrangement joins TRBV6-5 to TRBJ2-7; perhaps TRBD1 as D (5 bases). The V gene lost 0 bases and the J gene lost 6 bases, with 12 bases spanning the gap. The CDR3 length is 14 residues. The V gene's germline CDR1 is MNHEY and CDR2 SVGAGI.

This chain joins TRBV5-4 and TRBJ1-3; D call uncertain. Trimming took off 2 bases at V and 2 bases at J, with 14 bases between the two ends. The germline V gene encodes CDR1 SGHNT and CDR2 YYREEE (reference sequence). The CDR3 spans 16 residues. The CDR3 DNA sequence: TGTGCCAGCAGCTTTACCCCGATGGCGGCTGGAAACACCATATATTTT. Translation gives CASSFTPMAAGNTIYF.

The J gene is TRBJ1-4, the V gene TRBV15; TRBD1 matches at 7 bases. Trimming took 4 bases from V and 4 from J; bases not matched to a gene: 0. The CDR3 covers 13 residues. CDR1 is LNHNV, CDR2 YYDKDF, per germline (reference sequence). CDR3 residues: CATSTGGNEKLFF. CDR3 sequence (DNA): TGTGCCACCAGCACAGGGGGTAATGAAAAACTGTTTTTT.

V and J are TRBV28 and TRBJ1-4, with 10 bases lining up with TRBD1. In germline, CDR1 is MDHEN, CDR2 SYDVKM. The length of the CDR3 is 16 residues. The V and J ends lost 5 bases and 8 bases, in that order; junction bases with no gene match: 11. The chain's CDR3 is CASSPHQTGGWEKLFF. CDR3 coding DNA: TGTGCCAGCAGTCCCCACCAGACAGGGGGCTGGGAAAAACTGTTTTTT.

The chain is built from TRBV19 and TRBJ2-1; D possibly corresponds to TRBD1 (6 bases). V lost 6 bases and J lost 0, with 12 bases in between. Germline V gives CDR1 LNHDA, CDR2 SQIVND (reference sequence). The CDR3 totals 15 residues. This CDR3 reads CASSPTGTSYNEQFF. The CDR3 bases are TGTGCCAGTAGCCCGACAGGTACCTCCTACAATGAGCAGTTCTTC.

This clone came up once. A read error may account for a junction end that differs from germline. The J gene is TRBJ2-5, the V gene TRBV5-1; weak D call: TRBD1 (5 bases). This CDR3 contains 15 residues. Germline-derived CDR1 and CDR2 are SGHRS and YFSETQ. CDR3 sequence: CASSKQGEPQETQYF. CDR3 bases: TGTGCCAGCAGCAAGCAGGGTGAACCCCAAGAGACCCAGTACTTC.

The chain links TRBV19 to TRBJ2-1, with a weak D call TRBD2 (5 bases). This CDR3 is built from 14 residues. V gave up 7 bases and J gave up 4 bases, with 14 bases separating them. Germline CDR1 LNHDA, CDR2 SQIVND (reference sequence). DNA for the CDR3: TGTGCCAGTACCCCGAGGGCCGAATACAATGAGCAGTTCTTC. It encodes CASTPRAEYNEQFF.

The CDR3 coding sequence is TGTGCCAGCAGCGCCGCTAGGGGATTTTGGGCAGGGGATAACACCGGGGAGCTGTTTTTT. Amino acids: CASSAARGFWAGDNTGELFF. The chain couples TRBV9 to TRBJ2-2, with a weak D call TRBD1 (6 bases). This CDR3 is 20 amino acids long. Per the germline V gene, CDR1 is SGDLS and CDR2 is YYNGEE. The V and J ends lost 3 bases and 2 bases respectively, with 26 bases between them.

This clone was seen only once. The chain has TRBV5-4 and TRBJ1-4, with a tentative D call TRBD1 (5 bases). The CDR3 has 17 amino acids. The germline V gene has CDR1 SGHNT and CDR2 YYREEE (reference sequence). The V gene lost 0 bases and the J gene lost 2 bases, with 14 bases spanning the gap. The CDR3 loop reads CASSLGGVQFTNEKLFF. The CDR3 bases are TGTGCCAGCAGCTTGGGGGGGGTACAGTTCACTAATGAAAAACTGTTTTTT. Full variable domain (missing parts from reference TRBV5-4 and TRBJ1-4): ETGVTQSPTHLIKTRGQQVTLRCSSQSGHNTVSWYQQALGQGPQFIFQYYREEENGRGNFPPRFSGLQFPNYSSELNVNALELDDSALYLCASSLGGVQFTNEKLFFGSGTQLSVL.

This chain uses TRBV28 with TRBJ1-1; D not certain. Trimming shortened V by 3 bases and J by 5 bases, and 10 bases separated the two germline ends. CDR1 and CDR2 from the germline V gene are MDHEN and SYDVKM. There are 13 residues in the CDR3. The CDR3 protein is CASSFLGRTEAFF. In DNA, the CDR3 is TGTGCCAGCAGTTTTCTAGGAAGGACTGAAGCTTTCTTT.

As for this clone: A read error may produce the germline difference seen at one junction end. The chain is built from TRBV5-1 and TRBJ1-1; TRBD1 is a possible D gene (6 bases). This CDR3 comprises 13 residues. Germline values: CDR1 SGHRS, CDR2 YFSETQ. The CDR3 loop reads CASSVDRNTEAFF. CDR3 in DNA: TGTGCCAGCAGCGTGGACAGAAACACTGAAGCTTTCTTT. Full variable domain (missing parts from reference TRBV5-1 and TRBJ1-1): KAGVTQTPRYLIKTRGQQVTLSCSPISGHRSVSWYQQTPGQGLQFLFEYFSETQRNKGNFPGRFSGRQFSNSRSEMNVSTLELGDSALYLCASSVDRNTEAFFGQGTRLTVV.

The chain is built from TRBV15 and TRBJ2-7; TRBD1 might be the D (5 bases). Trimming shortened V by 3 bases and J by 5 bases, and 20 bases separated the two germline ends. In germline, CDR1 is LNHNV, CDR2 YYDKDF (reference sequence). The CDR3 length is 16 residues. The CDR3 here is CATSSRTKGSSHEQYV. DNA of the CDR3: TGTGCCACCAGCAGCCGAACGAAGGGGTCCAGCCACGAGCAGTACGTC.

This chain links TRBV20-1 with TRBJ2-2, with D hard to call. From germline, CDR1 is DFQATT and CDR2 SNEGSKA (reference sequence). Trimming took 4 bases from V and 8 from J, leaving 8 bases between them. The CDR3 is 11 residues long. DNA of the CDR3: TGCAGTGCTAACTATTTTGGGGAGCTGTTTTTT. Its protein product is CSANYFGELFF.

The V call is TRBV18, the J call TRBJ2-4, with 10 bases identical to TRBD2. The CDR3 is made up of 15 amino acids. The V gene's germline CDR1 is KGHSH and CDR2 LQKENI. Germline trimming cut 2 bases from V and 10 bases from J; bases unmatched to any gene: 8. The CDR3 loop is CASSPTVLAGRIQYF. CDR3 nucleotides: TGTGCCAGCTCACCAACTGTACTAGCGGGGAGGATTCAGTACTTC.